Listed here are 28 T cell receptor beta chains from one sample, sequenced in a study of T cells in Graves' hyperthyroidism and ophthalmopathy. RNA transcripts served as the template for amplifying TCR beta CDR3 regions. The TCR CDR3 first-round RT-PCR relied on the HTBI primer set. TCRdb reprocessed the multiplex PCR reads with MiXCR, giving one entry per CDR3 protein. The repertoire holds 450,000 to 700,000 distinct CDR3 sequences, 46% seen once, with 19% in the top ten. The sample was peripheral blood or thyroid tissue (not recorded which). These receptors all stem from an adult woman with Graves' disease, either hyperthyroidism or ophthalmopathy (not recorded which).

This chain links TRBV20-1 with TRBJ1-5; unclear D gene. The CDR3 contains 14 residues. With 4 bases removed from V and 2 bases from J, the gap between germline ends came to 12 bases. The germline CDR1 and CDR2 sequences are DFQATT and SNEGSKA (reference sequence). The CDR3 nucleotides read TGCAGTGCTACACCCGGGGAGCGCAATCAGCCCCAGCATTTT. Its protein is CSATPGERNQPQHF.

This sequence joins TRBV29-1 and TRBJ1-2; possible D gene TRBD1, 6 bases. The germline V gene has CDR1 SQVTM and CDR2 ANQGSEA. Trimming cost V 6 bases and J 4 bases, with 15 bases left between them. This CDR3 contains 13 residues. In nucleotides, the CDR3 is TGCAGCGTAGAACAGCTAGGGGGCTATGGCTACACCTTC. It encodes CSVEQLGGYGYTF.

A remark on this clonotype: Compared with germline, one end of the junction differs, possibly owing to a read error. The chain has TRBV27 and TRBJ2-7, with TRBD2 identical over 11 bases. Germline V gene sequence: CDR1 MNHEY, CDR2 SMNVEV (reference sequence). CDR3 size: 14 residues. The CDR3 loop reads CASSELAGVNEHYF. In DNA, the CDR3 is TGTGCCAGCAGCGAACTAGCGGGAGTGAACGAGCACTACTTC.

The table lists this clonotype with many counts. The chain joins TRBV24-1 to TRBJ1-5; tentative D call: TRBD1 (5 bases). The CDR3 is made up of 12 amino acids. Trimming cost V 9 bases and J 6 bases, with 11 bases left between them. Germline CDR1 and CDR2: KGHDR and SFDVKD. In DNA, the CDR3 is TGTGCCACCGGGGGTGGGGCTCAGCCCCAGCATTTT. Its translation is CATGGGAQPQHF.

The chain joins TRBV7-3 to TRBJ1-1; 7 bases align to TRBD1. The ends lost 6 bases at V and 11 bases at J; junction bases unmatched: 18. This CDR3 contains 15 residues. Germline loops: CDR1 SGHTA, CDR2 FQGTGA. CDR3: CASSSQWDSEALAFF. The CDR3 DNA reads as TGTGCCAGCAGTTCACAATGGGACAGTGAAGCTTTGGCTTTCTTT.

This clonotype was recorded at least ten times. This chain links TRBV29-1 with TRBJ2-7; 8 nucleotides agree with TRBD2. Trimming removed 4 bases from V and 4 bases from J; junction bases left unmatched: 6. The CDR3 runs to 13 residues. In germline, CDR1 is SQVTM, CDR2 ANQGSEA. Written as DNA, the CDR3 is TGCAGCGTTGTGGCGGGACTAGTATACGAGCAGTACTTC. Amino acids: CSVVAGLVYEQYF.

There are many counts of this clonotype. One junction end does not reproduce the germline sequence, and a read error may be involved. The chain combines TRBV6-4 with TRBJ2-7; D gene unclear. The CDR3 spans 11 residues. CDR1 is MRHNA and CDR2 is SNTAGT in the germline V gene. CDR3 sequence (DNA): TGTGCCAGCAGCGACTCCAACGAGCAGTACTTC. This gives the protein CASSDSNEQYF.

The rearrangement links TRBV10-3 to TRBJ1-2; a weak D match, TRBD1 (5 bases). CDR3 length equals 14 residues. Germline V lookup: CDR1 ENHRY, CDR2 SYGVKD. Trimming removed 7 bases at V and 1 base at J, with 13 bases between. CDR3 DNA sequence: TGTGCCATCACCCCTCGGACACGTAACTATGGCTACACCTTC. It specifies CAITPRTRNYGYTF.

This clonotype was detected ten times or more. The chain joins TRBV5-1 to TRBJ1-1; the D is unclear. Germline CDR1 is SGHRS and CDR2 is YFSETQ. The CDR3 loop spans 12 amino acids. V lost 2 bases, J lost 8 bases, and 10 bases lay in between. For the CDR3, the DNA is TGCGCCAGCAGCTTAAATACGGACGAAGCTTTCTTT. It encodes CASSLNTDEAFF.

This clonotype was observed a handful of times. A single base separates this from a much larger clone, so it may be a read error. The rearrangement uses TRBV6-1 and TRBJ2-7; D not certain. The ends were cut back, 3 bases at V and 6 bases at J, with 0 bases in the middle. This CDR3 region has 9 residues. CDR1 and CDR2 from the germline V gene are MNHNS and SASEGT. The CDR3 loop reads CASSDEQYF. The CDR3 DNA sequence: TGTGCCAGCAGTGACGAGCAGTACTTC.

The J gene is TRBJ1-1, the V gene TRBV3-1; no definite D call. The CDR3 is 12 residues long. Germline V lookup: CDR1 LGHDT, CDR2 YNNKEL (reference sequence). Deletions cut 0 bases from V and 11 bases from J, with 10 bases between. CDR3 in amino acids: CASSQDTAWAFF. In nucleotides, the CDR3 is TGTGCCAGCAGCCAAGATACAGCTTGGGCTTTCTTT.

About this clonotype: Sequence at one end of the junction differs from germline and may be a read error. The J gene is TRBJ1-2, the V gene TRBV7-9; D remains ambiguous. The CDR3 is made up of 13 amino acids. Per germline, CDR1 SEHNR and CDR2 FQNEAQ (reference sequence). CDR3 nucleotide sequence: TGCGCCAGCAGTCAAGCGAAAGACTATGGCGACACCTTC. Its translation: CASSQAKDYGDTF.

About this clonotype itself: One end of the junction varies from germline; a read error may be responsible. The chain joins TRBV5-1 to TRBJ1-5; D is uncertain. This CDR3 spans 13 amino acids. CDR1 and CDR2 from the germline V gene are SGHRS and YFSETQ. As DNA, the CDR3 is TGCGCCATCAGCTTGGCTGGAAGGCGCCCCCAGCATTTT. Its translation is CAISLAGRRPQHF.

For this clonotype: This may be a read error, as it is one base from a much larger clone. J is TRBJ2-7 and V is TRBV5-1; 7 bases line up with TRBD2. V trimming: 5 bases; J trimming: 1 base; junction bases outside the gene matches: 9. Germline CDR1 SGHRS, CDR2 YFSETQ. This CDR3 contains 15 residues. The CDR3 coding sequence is TGCGCCAGCAGGCAAACTAGCGAACAATCCTACGAGCAGTACTTC. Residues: CASRQTSEQSYEQYF. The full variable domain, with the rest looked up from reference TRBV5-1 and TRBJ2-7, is KAGVTQTPRYLIKTRGQQVTLSCSPISGHRSVSWYQQTPGQGLQFLFEYFSETQRNKGNFPGRFSGRQFSNSRSEMNVSTLELGDSALYLCASRQTSEQSYEQYFGPGTRLTVT.

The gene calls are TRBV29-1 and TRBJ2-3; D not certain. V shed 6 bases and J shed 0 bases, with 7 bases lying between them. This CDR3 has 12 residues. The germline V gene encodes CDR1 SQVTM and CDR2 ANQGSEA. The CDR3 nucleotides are TGCAGCGTAGGGTGGAGCACAGATACGCAGTATTTT. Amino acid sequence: CSVGWSTDTQYF.

DNA for the CDR3: TGTGCCACCAGTGATCCTCGACAGGGTGGAAACACTGAAGCTTTCTTT. This codes for CATSDPRQGGNTEAFF. The chain recombines TRBV24-1 with TRBJ1-1; 7 nucleotides agree with TRBD1. The CDR3 runs to 16 residues. Germline V gene lookup returns CDR1 KGHDR and CDR2 SFDVKD. The junction had 8 bases not matched to a gene; V was cut back by 3 bases and J by 2 bases.

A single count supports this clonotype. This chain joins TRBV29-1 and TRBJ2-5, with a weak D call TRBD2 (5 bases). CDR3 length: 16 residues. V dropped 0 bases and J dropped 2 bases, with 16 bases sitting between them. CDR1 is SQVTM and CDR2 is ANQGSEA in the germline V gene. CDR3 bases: TGCAGCGTTGAAGATGGGGAGAGTAGGATGCAAGAGACCCAGTACTTC. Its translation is CSVEDGESRMQETQYF.

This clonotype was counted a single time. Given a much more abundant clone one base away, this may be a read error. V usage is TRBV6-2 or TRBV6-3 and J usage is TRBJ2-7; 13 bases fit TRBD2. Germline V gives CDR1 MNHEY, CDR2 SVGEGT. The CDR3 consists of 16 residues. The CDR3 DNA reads TGTGCCGGCAGTTACTCAGGACTAGCGGGAGTTTACGAGCAGTACTTC. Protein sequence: CAGSYSGLAGVYEQYF.

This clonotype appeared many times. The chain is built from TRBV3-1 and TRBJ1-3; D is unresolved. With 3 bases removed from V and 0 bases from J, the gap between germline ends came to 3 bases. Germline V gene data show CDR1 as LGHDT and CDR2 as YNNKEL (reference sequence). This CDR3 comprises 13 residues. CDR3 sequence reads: CASSQYSGNTIYF. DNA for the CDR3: TGTGCCAGCAGCCAGTACTCTGGAAACACCATATATTTT. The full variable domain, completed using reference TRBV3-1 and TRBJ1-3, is DTAVSQTPKYLVTQMGNDKSIKCEQNLGHDTMYWYKQDSKKFLKIMFSYNNKELIINETVPNRFSPKSPDKAHLNLHINSLELGDSAVYFCASSQYSGNTIYFGEGSWLTVV.

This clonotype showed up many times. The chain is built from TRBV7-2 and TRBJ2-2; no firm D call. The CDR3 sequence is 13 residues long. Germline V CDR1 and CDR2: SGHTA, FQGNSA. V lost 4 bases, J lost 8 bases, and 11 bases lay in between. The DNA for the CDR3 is TGTGCCAGCAGCTCAGCACGGTTGGGGGAGCTGTTTTTT. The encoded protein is CASSSARLGELFF.

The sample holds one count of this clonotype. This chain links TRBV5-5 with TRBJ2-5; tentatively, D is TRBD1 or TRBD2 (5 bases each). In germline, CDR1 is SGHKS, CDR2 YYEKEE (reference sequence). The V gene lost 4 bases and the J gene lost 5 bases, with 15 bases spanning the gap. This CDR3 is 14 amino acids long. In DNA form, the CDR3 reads TGTGCCAGCAGCGGGGACCCTAACGAGGAGACCCAGTACTTC. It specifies CASSGDPNEETQYF.

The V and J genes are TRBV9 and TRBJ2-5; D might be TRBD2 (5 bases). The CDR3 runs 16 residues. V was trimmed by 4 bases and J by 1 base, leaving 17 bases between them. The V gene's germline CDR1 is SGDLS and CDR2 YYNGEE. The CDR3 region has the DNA TGTGCCAGCAGCCAAGATCGGGGTCTACCCCAAGAGACCCAGTACTTC. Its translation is CASSQDRGLPQETQYF. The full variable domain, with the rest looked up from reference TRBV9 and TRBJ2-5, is DSGVTQTPKHLITATGQRVTLRCSPRSGDLSVYWYQQSLDQGLQFLIQYYNGEERAKGNILERFSAQQFPDLHSELNLSSLELGDSALYFCASSQDRGLPQETQYFGPGTRLLVL.

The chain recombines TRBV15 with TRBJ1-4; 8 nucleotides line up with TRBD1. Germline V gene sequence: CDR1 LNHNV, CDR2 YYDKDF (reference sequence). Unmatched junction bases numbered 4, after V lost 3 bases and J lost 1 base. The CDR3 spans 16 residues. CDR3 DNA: TGTGCCACCAGCAGGGCAGGGGGCAGAACTAATGAAAAACTGTTTTTT. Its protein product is CATSRAGGRTNEKLFF.

The CDR3 loop reads CASTRTPTGGGYTF. For the CDR3, the DNA is TGTGCCAGCACCCGAACCCCGACAGGGGGAGGCTACACCTTC. The genes are TRBV6-6 and TRBJ1-2; TRBD1 agrees at 9 bases. CDR1 MNHNY and CDR2 SVGAGI come from the germline V gene (reference sequence). V trimming: 7 bases; J trimming: 8 bases; junction bases outside the gene matches: 11. CDR3 length: 14 amino acids.

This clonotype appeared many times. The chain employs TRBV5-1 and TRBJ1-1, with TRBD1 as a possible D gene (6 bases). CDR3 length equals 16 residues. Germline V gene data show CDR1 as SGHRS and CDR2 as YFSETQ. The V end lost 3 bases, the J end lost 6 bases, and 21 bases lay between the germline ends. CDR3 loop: CASSWTTGLGAAEAFF. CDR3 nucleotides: TGCGCCAGCAGCTGGACGACAGGCCTGGGGGCGGCTGAAGCTTTCTTT. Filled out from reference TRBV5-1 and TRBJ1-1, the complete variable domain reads KAGVTQTPRYLIKTRGQQVTLSCSPISGHRSVSWYQQTPGQGLQFLFEYFSETQRNKGNFPGRFSGRQFSNSRSEMNVSTLELGDSALYLCASSWTTGLGAAEAFFGQGTRLTVV.

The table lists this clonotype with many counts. CDR3: CASSPGLAGATYEQYF. The CDR3 nucleotides are TGCGCCAGCAGCCCAGGACTAGCGGGAGCGACCTACGAGCAGTACTTC. The chain is built from TRBV5-1 and TRBJ2-7, with 13 bases lining up with TRBD2. This CDR3 has 16 residues. V dropped 4 bases and J dropped 2; count of bases not matched to a gene: 6. Germline V gene data show CDR1 as SGHRS and CDR2 as YFSETQ.

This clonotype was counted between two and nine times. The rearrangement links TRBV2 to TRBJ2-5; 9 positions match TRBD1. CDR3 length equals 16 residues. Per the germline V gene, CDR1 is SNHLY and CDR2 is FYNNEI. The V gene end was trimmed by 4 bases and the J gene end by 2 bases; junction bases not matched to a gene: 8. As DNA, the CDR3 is TGTGCCAGCAGTGTACCGGGACAGGGCCGACAAGAGACCCAGTACTTC. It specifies CASSVPGQGRQETQYF.

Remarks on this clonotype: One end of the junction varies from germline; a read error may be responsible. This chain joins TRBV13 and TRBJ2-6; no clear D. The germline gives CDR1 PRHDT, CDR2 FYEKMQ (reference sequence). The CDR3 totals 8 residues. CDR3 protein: CASSLSAF. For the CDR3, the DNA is TGTGCCAGCAGCTTATCTGCCTTC.